The text below deals with one T cell receptor (beta chain). The CDR3 runs 12 residues. V shed 4 bases and J shed 9 bases, with 9 bases lying between them. CDR1 is LGHNA, CDR2 YNFKEQ, per germline. This entry comes from a study of blood T cell repertoires in COVID-19. Study-wide context: Collection of acute and convalescent COVID-19 samples took place in the United States, Italy and Spain. Sample material is recorded as cDNA or gDNA derived from T cells, B-cell-depleted T cells, or PBMCs.

Authors' analysis steps: From reference gene primer amplification, estimates of nucleated cell counts were derived. Here immunoSEQ multiplex PCR was the method, and the copy in TCRdb shows in-frame clones only, minus some. V and J calls and clone size follow that table, whereas D and trimming were derived from the DNA. The data contain a few hundred thousand clones, around four fifths of them singletons. The chain couples TRBV4-2 to TRBJ1-4; D not resolved. The specimen was peripheral blood. The clonotype comes from a woman in her forties or fifties with acute or convalescent COVID-19. The CDR3 DNA follows: TGTGCCAGCAGCCCCCGGGAGAAAAAACTGTTTTTT. Amino acids: CASSPREKKLFF.